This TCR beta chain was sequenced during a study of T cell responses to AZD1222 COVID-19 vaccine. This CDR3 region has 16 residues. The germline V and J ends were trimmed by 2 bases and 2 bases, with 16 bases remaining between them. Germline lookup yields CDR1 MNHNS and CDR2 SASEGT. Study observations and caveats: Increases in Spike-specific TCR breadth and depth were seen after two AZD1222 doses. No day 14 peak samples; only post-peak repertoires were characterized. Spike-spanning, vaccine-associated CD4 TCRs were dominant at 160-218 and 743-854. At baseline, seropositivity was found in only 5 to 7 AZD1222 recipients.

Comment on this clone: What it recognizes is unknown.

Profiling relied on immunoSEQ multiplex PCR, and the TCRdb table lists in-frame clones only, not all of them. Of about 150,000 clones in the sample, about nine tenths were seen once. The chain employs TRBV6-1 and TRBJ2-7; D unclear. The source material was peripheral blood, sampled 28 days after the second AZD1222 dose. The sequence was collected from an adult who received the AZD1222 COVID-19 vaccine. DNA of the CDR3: TGTGCCAGCAGTGAAACTCACGGAGTTCTACCCTACGAGCAGTACTTC. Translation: CASSETHGVLPYEQYF.